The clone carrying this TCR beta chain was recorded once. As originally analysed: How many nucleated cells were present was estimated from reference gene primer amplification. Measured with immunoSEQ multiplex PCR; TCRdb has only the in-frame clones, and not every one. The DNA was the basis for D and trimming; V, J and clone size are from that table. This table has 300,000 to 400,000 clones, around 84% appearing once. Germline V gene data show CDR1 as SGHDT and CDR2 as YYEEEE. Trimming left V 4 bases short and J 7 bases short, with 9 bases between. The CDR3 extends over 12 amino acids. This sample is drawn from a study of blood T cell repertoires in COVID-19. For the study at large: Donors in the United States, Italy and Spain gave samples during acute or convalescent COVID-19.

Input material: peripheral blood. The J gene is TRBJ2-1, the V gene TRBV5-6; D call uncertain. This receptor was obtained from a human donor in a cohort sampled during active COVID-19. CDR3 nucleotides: TGTGCCAGCAGCCTCCTTCGGAATGAGCAGTTCTTC. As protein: CASSLLRNEQFF.